This is a list of T cell receptor beta chains from one sample in a study of T cells after yellow fever vaccination. TCRdb recomputed calls from the 5' RACE reads with MiXCR, one row per CDR3 protein. The sample carries approximately 170,000 distinct CDR3 sequences, 9.5% to 12% recorded once. The sample consisted of CD8+ T cells sorted from PBMCs, taken 15 days after the yellow fever booster vaccination. These receptors came from a man younger than 30 who received the YFV17D yellow fever vaccine. Both conserved end residues are part of each CDR3. Each record gives: clone size, D gene, CDR3 length, J gene, V gene, CDR3 protein, CDR3 DNA. A D gene is named only where the DNA matches it firmly. Not all rows give a size; the values are once, few, many and, for expanded clones, a class.

size: NA; D: NA; length: 16; J: TRBJ2-3; V: TRBV10-3; CDR3: CAISEPSQFSTDTQYF; DNA: TGTGCCATCAGTGAACCCTCCCAGTTTAGCACAGATACGCAGTATTTT
size: few; D: NA; length: 11; J: TRBJ1-4; V: TRBV12-3/TRBV12-4; CDR3: CASSLGKLRSF; DNA: TGTGCCAGCAGTCTCGGGAAGTTACGGTCTTTT
size: few; D: NA; length: 13; J: TRBJ2-5; V: TRBV7-9; CDR3: CASSLALEETQYF; DNA: TGTGCCAGCAGCTTAGCCCTCGAAGAGACCCAGTACTTC
size: few; D: NA; length: 14; J: TRBJ2-2; V: TRBV9; CDR3: CASRSGGDTGELFF; DNA: TGTGCCAGTCGATCCGGGGGCGACACCGGGGAGCTGTTTTTT
size: NA; D: NA; length: 13; J: TRBJ2-3; V: TRBV12-5; CDR3: CASGIPSVDTQYF; DNA: TGTGCTAGTGGCATTCCTTCCGTAGATACGCAGTATTTT
size: many; D: TRBD2; length: 13; J: TRBJ2-2; V: TRBV11-2; CDR3: CASWEGYTGELFF; DNA: TGTGCCAGCTGGGAGGGGTACACCGGGGAGCTGTTTTTT
size: few; D: NA; length: 16; J: TRBJ1-2; V: TRBV7-2; CDR3: CASSSYYFVANYGYTF; DNA: TGTGCCAGCAGCTCTTATTATTTTGTGGCTAACTATGGCTACACCTTC
size: NA; D: TRBD1; length: 13; J: TRBJ1-2; V: TRBV29-1; CDR3: CSALIGTDYGYTF; DNA: TGCAGCGCACTAATTGGGACAGACTATGGCTACACCTTC
size: few; D: NA; length: 17; J: TRBJ2-2; V: TRBV4-1; CDR3: CASQKTLMEENTGELFF; DNA: TGCGCCAGCCAGAAGACCCTGATGGAGGAGAACACCGGGGAGCTGTTTTTT
size: few; D: TRBD1; length: 15; J: TRBJ1-6; V: TRBV7-6; CDR3: CASSLAPRGDSPLHF; DNA: TGTGCCAGCAGCTTAGCCCCCAGGGGGGATTCACCCCTCCACTTT
size: NA; D: TRBD1; length: 13; J: TRBJ2-1; V: TRBV7-2; CDR3: CASSLRGRDEQFF; DNA: TGTGCCAGCAGCTTAAGGGGGCGGGATGAGCAGTTCTTC
size: few; D: NA; length: 13; J: TRBJ1-6; V: TRBV15; CDR3: CATSRDLGSPLHF; DNA: TGTGCCACCAGCAGAGATCTAGGCTCACCCCTCCACTTT
size: many; D: TRBD1; length: 14; J: TRBJ1-2; V: TRBV28; CDR3: CASSGQGRTYGYTF; DNA: TGTGCCAGCAGTGGACAGGGGAGGACCTATGGCTACACCTTC
size: NA; D: NA; length: 11; J: TRBJ2-1; V: TRBV6-6; CDR3: CASVAGGSGFF; DNA: NA
size: many; D: TRBD2; length: 15; J: TRBJ2-3; V: TRBV7-9; CDR3: CASSLEAGEADTQYF; DNA: TGTGCCAGCAGCTTAGAAGCGGGGGAGGCAGATACGCAGTATTTT
size: NA; D: NA; length: 15; J: TRBJ2-2; V: TRBV20-1; CDR3: CSASGGAFSTGELFF; DNA: TGCAGTGCTAGCGGTGGAGCATTTAGCACCGGGGAGCTGTTTTTT
size: NA; D: NA; length: 16; J: TRBJ1-2; V: TRBV9; CDR3: CASSARPGLGPHGYTF; DNA: TGTGCCAGCAGCGCCCGACCGGGACTGGGACCCCATGGCTACACCTTC
size: NA; D: NA; length: 16; J: TRBJ2-7; V: TRBV6-2/TRBV6-3; CDR3: CASSYPLVGLPYEQYF; DNA: TGTGCCAGCAGTTACCCCCTTGTGGGGCTACCCTACGAGCAGTACTTC
size: few; D: TRBD1; length: 13; J: TRBJ1-1; V: TRBV19; CDR3: CASSRDRVGEAFF; DNA: TGTGCCAGTAGTAGGGACAGGGTCGGTGAAGCTTTCTTT
size: NA; D: NA; length: 15; J: TRBJ2-5; V: TRBV4-2; CDR3: CASSQVGLLGETQYF; DNA: TGTGCCAGCAGCCAAGTCGGACTCCTCGGGGAGACCCAGTACTTC
size: NA; D: NA; length: 10; J: TRBJ1-3; V: TRBV2; CDR3: CASSGNTIYF; DNA: TGTGCCAGCTCAGGAAACACCATATATTTT
size: many; D: NA; length: 13; J: TRBJ2-7; V: TRBV7-9; CDR3: CASSFTVSNEQYF; DNA: TGTGCCAGCAGCTTCACAGTTTCCAACGAGCAGTACTTC
size: NA; D: TRBD1; length: 13; J: TRBJ2-5; V: TRBV5-4; CDR3: CASSDRVGGTQYF; DNA: TGTGCCAGCAGCGACAGGGTTGGCGGGACCCAGTACTTC
size: few; D: TRBD1; length: 17; J: TRBJ1-5; V: TRBV3-1; CDR3: CASSPHPRQGNIQPQHF; DNA: TGTGCCAGCAGCCCACATCCTCGACAGGGGAATATTCAGCCCCAGCATTTT
size: few; D: NA; length: 15; J: TRBJ2-3; V: TRBV5-5; CDR3: CASSLGSGNTDTQYF; DNA: TGTGCCAGCAGCTTGGGGTCAGGGAACACAGATACGCAGTATTTT
size: NA; D: NA; length: 14; J: TRBJ2-1; V: TRBV9; CDR3: CASSVVGATDEQFF; DNA: TGTGCCAGCAGCGTAGTCGGGGCAACGGATGAGCAGTTCTTC
size: few; D: NA; length: 14; J: TRBJ1-6; V: TRBV7-6; CDR3: CASSSRGSNSPLHF; DNA: TGTGCCAGCAGCTCACGAGGAAGTAATTCACCCCTCCACTTT
size: few; D: NA; length: 12; J: TRBJ1-6; V: TRBV7-2; CDR3: CASSWGSTPLHF; DNA: TGTGCCAGCAGCTGGGGTTCTACACCCCTCCACTTT
size: NA; D: NA; length: 15; J: TRBJ1-2; V: TRBV29-1; CDR3: CSVDGHERTNYGYTF; DNA: TGCAGCGTTGATGGACACGAGAGAACTAACTATGGCTACACCTTC
size: few; D: NA; length: 19; J: TRBJ1-1; V: TRBV11-2; CDR3: CASSLPTAVGAPMNTEAFF; DNA: TGTGCCAGCAGCCTTCCAACCGCGGTCGGGGCTCCCATGAACACTGAAGCTTTCTTT
size: few; D: NA; length: 15; J: TRBJ1-2; V: TRBV6-5; CDR3: CASRHLNEGLYGYTF; DNA: TGTGCCAGCAGGCACCTAAACGAGGGGCTCTATGGCTACACCTTC
size: NA; D: NA; length: 16; J: TRBJ2-7; V: TRBV3-1; CDR3: CASSHDSGQRGYEQYF; DNA: TGTGCCAGCAGCCATGACTCCGGACAGAGAGGTTACGAGCAGTACTTC
size: few; D: NA; length: 15; J: TRBJ1-5; V: TRBV6-2/TRBV6-3; CDR3: CASSYGMGRGQPQHF; DNA: TGTGCCAGCAGTTACGGTATGGGGAGAGGTCAGCCCCAGCATTTT
size: NA; D: NA; length: 15; J: TRBJ2-1; V: TRBV6-9; CDR3: CASSYPGQSYNEQFF; DNA: TGTGCCAGCAGTTATCCAGGTCAATCCTACAATGAGCAGTTCTTC
size: NA; D: TRBD1; length: 14; J: TRBJ2-4; V: TRBV19; CDR3: CASSIPLQGDIQYF; DNA: TGTGCCAGTAGTATTCCCTTACAGGGGGACATTCAGTACTTC
size: NA; D: NA; length: 15; J: TRBJ2-3; V: TRBV27; CDR3: CASSLSPRAPDTQYF; DNA: TGTGCCAGCAGTTTATCTCCGAGGGCACCAGATACGCAGTATTTT
size: NA; D: TRBD2; length: 20; J: TRBJ2-3; V: TRBV5-6; CDR3: CASSLALPSGGPSFTDTQYF; DNA: TGTGCCAGCAGCTTGGCCTTGCCTAGCGGGGGGCCCTCTTTCACAGATACGCAGTATTTT
size: few; D: NA; length: 15; J: TRBJ2-1; V: TRBV6-2/TRBV6-3; CDR3: CASTKTGTKGNEQFF; DNA: TGTGCCAGCACCAAAACCGGGACCAAGGGAAATGAGCAGTTCTTC
size: few; D: NA; length: 15; J: TRBJ2-7; V: TRBV5-6; CDR3: CASSLRRGVPYEQYF; DNA: TGTGCCAGCAGCTTGAGGAGGGGCGTACCCTACGAGCAGTACTTC
size: few; D: NA; length: 12; J: TRBJ2-5; V: TRBV5-1; CDR3: CASSLGRETQYF; DNA: TGCGCCAGCAGCTTGGGGAGGGAGACCCAGTACTTC
size: NA; D: TRBD1; length: 13; J: TRBJ2-5; V: TRBV20-1; CDR3: CSALGQDQETQYF; DNA: TGCAGTGCCCTAGGACAGGACCAAGAGACCCAGTACTTC
size: few; D: TRBD2; length: 15; J: TRBJ2-5; V: TRBV2; CDR3: CASSHILAGRETQYF; DNA: TGTGCCAGCAGCCATATTCTAGCGGGGAGGGAGACCCAGTACTTC
size: NA; D: TRBD2; length: 16; J: TRBJ2-1; V: TRBV5-8; CDR3: CASSLYSAGAYNEQFF; DNA: TGTGCCAGCAGCTTGTATTCAGCGGGGGCCTACAATGAGCAGTTCTTC
size: few; D: TRBD1; length: 14; J: TRBJ1-4; V: TRBV4-1; CDR3: CASSRQGGREKLFF; DNA: TGCGCCAGCAGCCGACAGGGGGGGCGTGAAAAACTGTTTTTT
size: NA; D: TRBD2; length: 15; J: TRBJ2-3; V: TRBV6-5; CDR3: CASSKTSGVIHTQYF; DNA: TGTGCCAGCAGTAAGACTAGCGGAGTAATTCATACGCAGTATTTT
size: few; D: NA; length: 14; J: TRBJ2-7; V: TRBV12-5; CDR3: CASGLQLNPYEQYF; DNA: TGTGCTAGTGGTTTGCAATTAAATCCCTACGAGCAGTACTTC
size: few; D: NA; length: 13; J: TRBJ2-1; V: TRBV20-1; CDR3: CSALGQYYNEQFF; DNA: TGCAGTGCCCTAGGACAGTACTACAATGAGCAGTTCTTC
size: few; D: NA; length: 13; J: TRBJ2-7; V: TRBV11-3; CDR3: CASSFDPGSEQYF; DNA: TGTGCCAGCAGCTTCGATCCGGGGAGCGAGCAGTACTTC
size: few; D: NA; length: 13; J: TRBJ2-6; V: TRBV12-3/TRBV12-4; CDR3: CASSFNGANVLTF; DNA: TGTGCCAGCAGTTTTAATGGGGCCAACGTCCTGACTTTC
size: NA; D: TRBD2; length: 18; J: TRBJ2-3; V: TRBV12-3/TRBV12-4; CDR3: CASSFPPAGTSATDTQYF; DNA: TGTGCCAGCAGTTTTCCCCCCGCCGGGACTAGCGCCACAGATACGCAGTATTTT